These T cell receptor beta chains were read from a single sample in a study of Ad26.COV2.S vaccination and SARS-CoV-2 variants. TCRdb's copy holds only in-frame clones and misses some; the assay was immunoSEQ multiplex PCR. The data show 180,000 or so clones, around nine tenths seen once. This specimen was peripheral blood, taken after recovery from COVID-19. The origin of the receptors is a human donor who had recovered from COVID-19. CDR3s include the opening cysteine and the closing phenylalanine or tryptophan. D genes are given only for firm matches. Rows may omit the clone size; those that give it use once, few, many or a size class.

D,size,V,J,DNA,CDR3
NA,NA,TRBV28,TRBJ2-7,TGTGCCAGCAGTTCCGCACCCAGGGAGCAGTACTTC,CASSSAPREQYF
NA,NA,TRBV6-1,TRBJ2-7,TGTGCCAGCAGTGAATATTTGGGTTACTACGAGCAGTACTTC,CASSEYLGYYEQYF
NA,NA,TRBV29-1,TRBJ2-5,TGCAGCGTTGAAGGGTTGACGTCAAAAGAGGGAGAGACCCAGTACTTC,CSVEGLTSKEGETQYF
NA,NA,TRBV5-1,TRBJ2-5,TGCGCCAGCAGCGCTACGTCGACAGTGTCGGGGGAGACCCAGTACTTC,CASSATSTVSGETQYF
NA,NA,TRBV14,TRBJ2-2,TGTGCCAGCAGCCAAGGAATGACTCTCCTCCCCGGGGAGCTGTTTTTT,CASSQGMTLLPGELFF
TRBD1,NA,TRBV5-1,TRBJ1-6,TGCGCCAGCAGCCAAGCCCGGACAGGGTCCTTATTCAATTCACCCCTCCACTTT,CASSQARTGSLFNSPLHF
NA,NA,TRBV10-3,TRBJ2-3,TGTGCCATCAGTGATCCCGGAAGCACAGATACGCAGTATTTT,CAISDPGSTDTQYF
NA,NA,TRBV11-3,TRBJ2-5,TGTGCCAGCAGCTTAGGAGGGGGAGAGACCCAGTACTTC,CASSLGGGETQYF
NA,NA,TRBV9,TRBJ1-3,TGTGCCAGCAGCGTAGAGGGGACGGCGTCTGGAAACACCATATATTTT,CASSVEGTASGNTIYF
TRBD2,NA,TRBV4-1,TRBJ2-5,TGCGCCAGCAGCCAAGCTAGCGGGGGTCATCAAGAGACCCAGTACTTC,CASSQASGGHQETQYF
NA,NA,TRBV6-5,TRBJ2-1,TGTGCCAGCAGTTTTGGGGTAGGCAATGAGCAGTTCTTC,CASSFGVGNEQFF
NA,NA,TRBV6-5,TRBJ2-1,TGTGCCAGCAAGCCCGAGGGGGGGGCGGGTAATGAGCAGTTCTTC,CASKPEGGAGNEQFF
NA,NA,TRBV2,TRBJ2-7,TGTGCCAGCAGTGAAAGGTGGCTAGCCTACGAGCAGTACTTC,CASSERWLAYEQYF
NA,NA,TRBV27,TRBJ2-1,TGTGCCAGCAGTTTATCGGGAAGAGGGATGAATGAGCAGTTCTTC,CASSLSGRGMNEQFF
TRBD2,once,TRBV5-1,TRBJ2-7,TGCGCCAGCAGCATGGGACTAGCGGGAGGTTACTACGAGCAGTACTTC,CASSMGLAGGYYEQYF
NA,once,TRBV2,TRBJ2-1,TGTGCCACCGGTTGGGGTGCCGACAATGAGCAGTTCTTC,CATGWGADNEQFF
NA,NA,TRBV7-9,TRBJ1-2,TGTGCCAGCAGCCGAAGGGCAGGGGAGGATGGCTACACCTTC,CASSRRAGEDGYTF
NA,NA,TRBV27,TRBJ2-1,TGTGCCAGCAGTTTGACTAGTTCCCACAATGAGCAGTTCTTC,CASSLTSSHNEQFF
NA,NA,TRBV30,TRBJ2-5,TGTGCCTGGAGTCTCAGTCCCGAGACCCAGTACTTC,CAWSLSPETQYF
TRBD2,NA,TRBV4-1,TRBJ2-5,TGCGCCAGCAGCCAAGAGGGTAGCGGGAGGGCCCAAGAGACCCAGTACTTC,CASSQEGSGRAQETQYF